The sequence of this TCR beta chain was determined in a study of cytomegalovirus exposure and HLA in healthy donors. Study-level background: An earlier analysis identified fewer than 130 million unique TCR beta sequences in 150 million to 200 million T cells.

Regarding the study as a whole: Across donors, presence/absence analyses took sequencing depth to be roughly uniform.

Germline V gene data show CDR1 as SGDLS and CDR2 as YYNGEE. There are 15 residues in the CDR3. V shed 1 base and J 5 bases; nucleotides not matched to a gene: 6. PCR was performed using 60 Vbeta and 13 Jbeta primers. In the original analysis: As a later analysis found, there were tens of millions of unique TCR beta chains, of which some 10 million were shared. Profiling relied on immunoSEQ multiplex PCR, and the TCRdb table lists in-frame clones only, not all of them. For V, J and clone size, that table is used; D and trimming come from the DNA. The sample shows 100,000 or so clones, about 15% of them seen only once. This clone came up a few times. Its target is not known.

The sequencing input was PBMCs. The chain employs TRBV9 and TRBJ2-1; 7 nucleotides line up with TRBD2. This TCR was recovered from a female donor in good health and CMV-seronegative. CDR3 DNA: TGTGCCAGCAGCGTAAGGTCAGCGGGAAACAATGAGCAGTTCTTC. It yields the protein CASSVRSAGNNEQFF.